These 20 T cell receptor beta chains were all obtained from the same sample, sequenced in a study of chemoradiotherapy in HPV16-positive cancers. The table came from immunoSEQ multiplex PCR; TCRdb's copy has only in-frame clones and leaves some out. The sample includes 25,000 to 35,000 clones, over 65% seen only once; the top ten take around 5.1%. The specimen was blood, collected from a patient who underwent chemoradiotherapy. The receptors come from a human donor with HPV-associated anogenital cancer.

The chain joins TRBV11-2 to TRBJ1-1, with 9 bases matching TRBD1. Germline V lookup: CDR1 SGHAT, CDR2 FQNNGV. This CDR3 spans 17 amino acids. V shed 6 bases, J shed 0 bases, and the junction held 11 bases outside the gene matches. The CDR3 reads CASSLNRGRTLNTEAFF. The CDR3 DNA reads as TGTGCCAGCAGTCTTAACAGGGGGCGGACCTTGAACACTGAAGCTTTCTTT.

This clone occurred once. The CDR3, as DNA: TGCGCCAGCAGCTTGGCCGGGACAGGGGGTATGAACACTGAAGCTTTCTTT. It codes for CASSLAGTGGMNTEAFF. The chain is built from TRBV5-1 and TRBJ1-1; 11 bases match TRBD1. The CDR3 is 17 amino acids. The V segment lost 0 bases and the J segment 0 bases; nucleotides outside the gene matches: 4. Germline V gene sequence: CDR1 SGHRS, CDR2 YFSETQ.

This clone was seen just once. The rearrangement links TRBV11-3 to TRBJ2-1; no reliable D call. Germline CDR1 reads SGHNT; CDR2 reads YENEEA. V lost 0 bases to trimming and J lost 10 bases, with 13 bases between them. The CDR3 covers 14 residues. In DNA, the CDR3 is TGTGCCAGCAGCTTAGATGCCGGGCCGTGGGAGCAGTTCTTC. It codes for CASSLDAGPWEQFF.

The V and J genes are TRBV7-6 and TRBJ2-1; D possibly corresponds to TRBD2 (7 bases). From germline, CDR1 is SGHVS and CDR2 FNYEAQ. There are 16 residues in the CDR3. Trimming removed 1 base at V and 0 bases at J, with 10 bases between. The CDR3: CASSLEGGSSYNEQFF. CDR3 coding DNA: TGTGCCAGCAGCTTAGAGGGGGGGAGCTCCTACAATGAGCAGTTCTTC.

The CDR3 bases are TGTGCCATCAGTGATTCACAGGCCCCCCTCTATGGCTACACCTTC. It codes for CAISDSQAPLYGYTF. The genes are TRBV10-3 and TRBJ1-2; tentative D call: TRBD1 (5 bases). CDR3 size: 15 residues. Germline CDR1 and CDR2: ENHRY and SYGVKD. V shed 3 bases and J shed 4 bases, with 15 bases lying between them.

The chain joins TRBV27 to TRBJ2-4; unclear D gene. The CDR3 loop spans 13 amino acids. In germline, CDR1 is MNHEY, CDR2 SMNVEV (reference sequence). Between the trimmed V and J ends, which lost 3 bases and 3 bases, there was a span of 6 bases. The DNA for the CDR3 is TGTGCCAGCAGTTTTCTAGACAAAAACATTCAGTACTTC. As protein: CASSFLDKNIQYF.

The chain employs TRBV14 and TRBJ1-4; TRBD1 might be the D (5 bases). Germline-derived CDR1 and CDR2 are SGHDN and FVKESK. This CDR3 is 18 amino acids long. Trimming removed 3 bases from V and 0 bases from J, with 17 bases in between. CDR3 protein: CASSHNKQSGATNEKLFF. DNA for the CDR3: TGTGCCAGCAGCCATAACAAACAATCGGGGGCAACTAATGAAAAACTGTTTTTT. Supplemented by reference TRBV14 and TRBJ1-4, the full variable domain reads EAGVTQFPSHSVIEKGQTVTLRCDPISGHDNLYWYRRVMGKEIKFLLHFVKESKQDESGMPNNRFLAERTGGTYSTLKVQPAELEDSGVYFCASSHNKQSGATNEKLFFGSGTQLSVL.

The CDR3 nucleotides read TGTGCCAGCAGTAGAACCGGGACAGGGGGGACTCGGTACCAAGAGACCCAGTACTTC. Translating it yields CASSRTGTGGTRYQETQYF. The rearrangement uses TRBV27 and TRBJ2-5, with 11 bases fitting TRBD1. The CDR3 loop spans 19 amino acids. Germline V gene lookup returns CDR1 MNHEY and CDR2 SMNVEV (reference sequence). Trimming took 5 bases from V and 0 from J; bases not matched to a gene: 14.

This clone has more than one count but fewer than ten. The genes are TRBV5-8 and TRBJ2-4; D is perhaps TRBD2 (7 bases). The CDR3 sequence is 18 residues long. Germline V lookup: CDR1 SGHTS, CDR2 YDEGEE. The V gene lost 4 bases and the J gene lost 0 bases, with 20 bases spanning the gap. CDR3 in amino acids: CASSPRWRGGIAKNIQYF. The CDR3 DNA is TGTGCCAGCAGCCCGCGATGGAGGGGGGGGATAGCCAAAAACATTCAGTACTTC. The complete variable domain, with remaining parts taken from reference TRBV5-8 and TRBJ2-4, reads EAGVTQSPTHLIKTRGQQATLRCSPISGHTSVYWYQQALGLGLQFLLWYDEGEERNRGNFPPRFSGRQFPNYSSELNVNALELEDSALYLCASSPRWRGGIAKNIQYFGAGTRLSVL.

This chain joins TRBV7-9 and TRBJ1-1; no definite D call. V was trimmed by 1 base and J by 7 bases, leaving 10 bases between them. Per the germline V gene, CDR1 is SEHNR and CDR2 is FQNEAQ (reference sequence). CDR3 length: 13 residues. This CDR3 is CASSLGSNDEAFF. The CDR3 DNA follows: TGTGCCAGCAGCTTAGGCAGTAACGATGAAGCTTTCTTT.

The gene calls are TRBV27 and TRBJ1-3; 10 nucleotides agree with TRBD1. The CDR3 is 17 residues long. The germline V gene encodes CDR1 MNHEY and CDR2 SMNVEV (reference sequence). With V trimmed by 5 bases and J by 2 bases, 9 bases remained unmatched. The CDR3 DNA is TGTGCCAGCAGTAGGGGACAGGGGCCCGGGGCTGGAAACACCATATATTTT. Translation gives CASSRGQGPGAGNTIYF.

This chain joins TRBV5-4 and TRBJ2-5, with 11 nucleotides matching TRBD2. This CDR3 comprises 14 residues. The germline V gene encodes CDR1 SGHNT and CDR2 YYREEE (reference sequence). With V trimmed by 0 bases and J by 8 bases, 3 bases remained unmatched. The CDR3 is CASSLVLAGGTQYF. The DNA of the CDR3 is TGTGCCAGCAGCTTGGTGCTAGCGGGGGGAACCCAGTACTTC. The full variable domain, rest sourced from reference TRBV5-4 and TRBJ2-5, is ETGVTQSPTHLIKTRGQQVTLRCSSQSGHNTVSWYQQALGQGPQFIFQYYREEENGRGNFPPRFSGLQFPNYSSELNVNALELDDSALYLCASSLVLAGGTQYFGPGTRLLVL.

This chain uses TRBV11-2 with TRBJ1-2; 8 positions agree with TRBD1. This CDR3 spans 15 amino acids. Germline loops: CDR1 SGHAT, CDR2 FQNNGV. Trimming at V came to 3 bases and at J to 2 bases, leaving 5 bases not matched to a gene. The CDR3 is CASSLWTGTNYGYTF. Written as DNA, the CDR3 is TGTGCCAGCAGCTTGTGGACAGGGACAAACTATGGCTACACCTTC.

This clone appeared once. The chain combines TRBV7-8 with TRBJ2-1; 9 bases match TRBD2. V was pared by 6 bases and J by 4 bases, with 7 bases of the junction left unmatched. This CDR3 is 15 amino acids long. Germline V CDR1 and CDR2: SGHVS, FQNEAQ. The chain's CDR3 is CASRPSGETYNEQFF. The CDR3 nucleotides read TGTGCCAGCAGACCTAGCGGGGAGACATACAATGAGCAGTTCTTC. Full variable domain (outside the CDR3, taken from reference TRBV7-8 and TRBJ2-1): GAGVSQSPRYKVAKRGQDVALRCDPISGHVSLFWYQQALGQGPEFLTYFQNEAQLDKSGLPSDRFFAERPEGSVSTLKIQRTQQEDSAVYLCASRPSGETYNEQFFGPGTRLTVL.

This chain joins TRBV15 and TRBJ2-1; a possible D gene is TRBD2 (6 bases). Germline loops: CDR1 LNHNV, CDR2 YYDKDF (reference sequence). Trimming cost V 2 bases and J 2 bases, with 13 bases left between them. This CDR3 has 16 residues. This chain's CDR3 is CATSRQRLVPYNEQFF. The CDR3, as DNA: TGTGCCACCAGCAGACAAAGACTAGTCCCCTACAATGAGCAGTTCTTC.

The chain employs TRBV6-1 and TRBJ2-5; TRBD2 matches 15 bases. The V gene end was trimmed by 6 bases and the J gene end by 3 bases; junction bases not matched to a gene: 2. The germline V gene has CDR1 MNHNS and CDR2 SASEGT. CDR3 length: 15 amino acids. DNA of the CDR3: TGTGCCAGCAGCTGGACTAGCGGGGGGGAAGAGACCCAGTACTTC. This codes for CASSWTSGGEETQYF.

The chain has TRBV9 and TRBJ1-6, with no clear D. The V gene's germline CDR1 is SGDLS and CDR2 YYNGEE. The CDR3 sequence is 16 residues long. Trimming took 0 bases from V and 4 from J, leaving 11 bases between them. CDR3 coding DNA: TGTGCCAGCAGCGTAGAGTCGGCCCCATATAATTCACCCCTCCACTTT. It translates to CASSVESAPYNSPLHF.

This clone was observed a handful of times. V and J are TRBV7-9 and TRBJ1-1; no definite D call. Germline V gene sequence: CDR1 SEHNR, CDR2 FQNEAQ (reference sequence). This CDR3 comprises 15 residues. V was pared by 2 bases and J by 0 bases, with 10 bases between. The CDR3 loop is CASSLIGYMNTEAFF. CDR3 in DNA: TGTGCCAGCAGCTTAATCGGCTACATGAACACTGAAGCTTTCTTT. Based on the CDR3 plus reference TRBV7-9 and TRBJ1-1, the full variable domain is DTGVSQNPRHKITKRGQNVTFRCDPISEHNRLYWYRQTLGQGPEFLTYFQNEAQLEKSRLLSDRFSAERPKGSFSTLEIQRTEQGDSAMYLCASSLIGYMNTEAFFGQGTRLTVV.

The chain recombines TRBV6-1 with TRBJ1-3, with 7 bases lining up with TRBD1. Germline trimming cut 6 bases from V and 4 bases from J; bases unmatched to any gene: 9. CDR3 size: 15 residues. CDR1 is MNHNS and CDR2 is SASEGT in the germline V gene. The CDR3 here is CASRSNSGGGNTIYF. Written as DNA, the CDR3 is TGTGCCAGCAGAAGTAACTCAGGGGGAGGAAACACCATATATTTT.

There are a few counts of this clone. The chain recombines TRBV6-5 with TRBJ2-2; D is unclear. V lost 10 bases to trimming and J lost 3 bases, with 6 bases between them. The CDR3 extends over 11 amino acids. Germline V gives CDR1 MNHEY, CDR2 SVGAGI. CDR3 sequence (DNA): TGTGCCACCTCAGACACCGGGGAGCTGTTTTTT. This gives the protein CATSDTGELFF.